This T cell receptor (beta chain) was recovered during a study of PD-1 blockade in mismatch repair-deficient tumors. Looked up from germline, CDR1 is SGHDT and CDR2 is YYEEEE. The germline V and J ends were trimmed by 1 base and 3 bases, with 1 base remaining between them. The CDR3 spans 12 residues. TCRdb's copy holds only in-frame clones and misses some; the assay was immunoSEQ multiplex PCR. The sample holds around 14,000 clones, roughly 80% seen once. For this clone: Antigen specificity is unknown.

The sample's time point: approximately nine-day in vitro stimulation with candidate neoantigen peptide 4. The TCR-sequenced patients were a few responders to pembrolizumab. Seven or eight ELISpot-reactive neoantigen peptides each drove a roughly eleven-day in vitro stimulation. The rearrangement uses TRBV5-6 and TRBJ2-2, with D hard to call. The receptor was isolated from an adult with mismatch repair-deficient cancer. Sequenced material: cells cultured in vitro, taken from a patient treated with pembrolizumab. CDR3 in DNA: TGTGCCAGCAGCTTGTACACCGGGGAGCTGTTTTTT. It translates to CASSLYTGELFF.